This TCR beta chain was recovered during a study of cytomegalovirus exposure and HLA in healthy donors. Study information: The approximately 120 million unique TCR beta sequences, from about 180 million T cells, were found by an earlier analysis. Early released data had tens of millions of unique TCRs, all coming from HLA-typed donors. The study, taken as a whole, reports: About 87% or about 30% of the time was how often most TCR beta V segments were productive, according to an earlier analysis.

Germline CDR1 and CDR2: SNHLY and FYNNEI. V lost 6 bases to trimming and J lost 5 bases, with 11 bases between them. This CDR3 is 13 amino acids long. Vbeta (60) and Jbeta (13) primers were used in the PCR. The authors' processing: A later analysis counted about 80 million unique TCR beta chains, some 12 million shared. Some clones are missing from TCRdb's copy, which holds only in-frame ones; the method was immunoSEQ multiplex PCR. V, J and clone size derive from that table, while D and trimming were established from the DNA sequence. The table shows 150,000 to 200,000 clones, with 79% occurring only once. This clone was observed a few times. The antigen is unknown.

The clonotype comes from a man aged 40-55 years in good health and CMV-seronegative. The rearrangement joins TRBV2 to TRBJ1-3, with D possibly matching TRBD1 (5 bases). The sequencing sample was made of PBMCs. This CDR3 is CASRTAPRNTIYF. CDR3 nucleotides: TGTGCCAGCAGGACAGCTCCCCGAAACACCATATATTTT. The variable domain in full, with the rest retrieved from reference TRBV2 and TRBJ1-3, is EPEVTQTPSHQVTQMGQEVILRCVPISNHLYFYWYRQILGQKVEFLVSFYNNEISEKSEIFDDQFSVERPDGSNFTLKIRSTKLEDSAMYFCASRTAPRNTIYFGEGSWLTVV.